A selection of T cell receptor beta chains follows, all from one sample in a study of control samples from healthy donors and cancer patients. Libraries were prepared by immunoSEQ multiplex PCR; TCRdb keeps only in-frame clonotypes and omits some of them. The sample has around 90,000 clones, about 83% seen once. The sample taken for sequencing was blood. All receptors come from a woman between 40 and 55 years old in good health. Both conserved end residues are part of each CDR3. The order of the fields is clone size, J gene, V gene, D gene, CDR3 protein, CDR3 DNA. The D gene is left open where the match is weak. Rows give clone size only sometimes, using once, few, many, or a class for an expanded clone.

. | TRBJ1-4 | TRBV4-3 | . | CASSLLQGQGEKLFF | TGCGCCAGCAGCCTCTTACAGGGCCAGGGGGAAAAACTGTTTTTT
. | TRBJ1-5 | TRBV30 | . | CAWSPDSNQPQHF | TGTGCCTGGAGTCCAGATAGCAATCAGCCCCAGCATTTT
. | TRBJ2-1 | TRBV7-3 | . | CASSLTSGAYNEQFF | TGTGCCAGCAGCTTAACTTCCGGGGCCTACAATGAGCAGTTCTTC
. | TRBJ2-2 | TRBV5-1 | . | CASSPPTDTGELFF | TGCGCCAGCAGCCCCCCAACGGACACCGGGGAGCTGTTTTTT
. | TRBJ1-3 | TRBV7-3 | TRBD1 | CASSSTQQGASGNTIYF | TGTGCCAGCAGCTCAACGCAACAGGGGGCCTCTGGAAACACCATATATTTT
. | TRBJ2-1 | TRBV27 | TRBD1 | CASKTMTGSSYNEQFF | TGTGCCAGCAAAACGATGACAGGGAGCTCCTACAATGAGCAGTTCTTC
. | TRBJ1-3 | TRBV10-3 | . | CAISDRAGGISGNTIYF | TGTGCCATCAGTGACCGGGCCGGGGGTATCTCTGGAAACACCATATATTTT
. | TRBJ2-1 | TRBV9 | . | CASSVGAGTKYNEQFF | TGTGCCAGCAGCGTAGGGGCTGGGACCAAATACAATGAGCAGTTCTTC
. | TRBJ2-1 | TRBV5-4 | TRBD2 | CASGTSGESSYNEQFF | TGTGCCAGCGGGACTAGCGGGGAAAGCTCCTACAATGAGCAGTTCTTC
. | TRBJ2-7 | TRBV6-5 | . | CASSSDRISSYEQYF | TGTGCCAGCAGCTCCGACAGAATAAGCTCCTACGAGCAGTACTTC
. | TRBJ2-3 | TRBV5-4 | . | CASSSTVIDTQYF | TGTGCCAGCAGCTCCACAGTGATCGATACGCAGTATTTT
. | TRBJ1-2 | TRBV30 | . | CAWASDPLQGNYGYTF | TGTGCCTGGGCCTCCGACCCTCTTCAGGGAAACTATGGCTACACCTTC
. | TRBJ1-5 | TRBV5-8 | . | CASSLFNQPQHF | TGTGCCAGCAGCTTGTTTAATCAGCCCCAGCATTTT
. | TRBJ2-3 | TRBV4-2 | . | CASSRKSPAGRGTDTQYF | TGTGCCAGCAGCCGAAAGAGTCCGGCAGGGAGAGGGACAGATACGCAGTATTTT
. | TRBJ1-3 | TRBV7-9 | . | CASSLAGQGRNTIYF | TGTGCCAGCAGCTTAGCTGGCCAGGGGAGAAACACCATATATTTT
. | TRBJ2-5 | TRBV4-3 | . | CASSLHGPQETQYF | TGCGCCAGCAGCCTCCACGGCCCCCAAGAGACCCAGTACTTC
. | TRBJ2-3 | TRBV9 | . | CASSVIPGPREQYF | TGTGCCAGCAGCGTCATCCCGGGACCGAGAGAGCAGTATTTT
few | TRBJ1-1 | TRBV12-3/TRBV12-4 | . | CASSFNMAFF | TGTGCCAGCAGTTTTAACATGGCTTTCTTT
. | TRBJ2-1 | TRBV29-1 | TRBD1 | CSVVSGGDEQFF | TGCAGCGTTGTCTCAGGGGGAGATGAGCAGTTCTTC
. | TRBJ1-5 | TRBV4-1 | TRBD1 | CASSQGQGRNQPQHF | TGCGCCAGCAGCCAAGGACAGGGACGCAATCAGCCCCAGCATTTT
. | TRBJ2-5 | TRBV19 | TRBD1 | CASSIRGQGAAETQYF | TGTGCCAGTAGTATCCGGGGACAGGGGGCGGCAGAGACCCAGTACTTC
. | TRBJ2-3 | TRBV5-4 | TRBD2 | CASSPLSSGGADTQYF | TGTGCCAGCAGCCCACTATCCAGCGGGGGGGCAGATACGCAGTATTTT
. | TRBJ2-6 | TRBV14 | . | CASRTGTSGANVLTF | TGTGCCAGCAGAACAGGGACATCCGGGGCCAACGTCCTGACTTTC
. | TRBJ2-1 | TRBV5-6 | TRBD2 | CASSLLAGNYNEQFF | TGTGCCAGCAGCTTGTTAGCGGGGAACTACAATGAGCAGTTCTTC
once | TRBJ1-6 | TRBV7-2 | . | CASSLFTDNSPLHF | TGTGCCAGCAGCTTATTTACGGATAATTCACCCCTCCACTTT
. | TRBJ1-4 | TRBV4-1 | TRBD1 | CASSLLGGGANEKLFF | TGCGCCAGCAGCCTCCTGGGAGGGGGCGCAAATGAAAAACTGTTTTTT
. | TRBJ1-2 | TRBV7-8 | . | CASGRRPKGGYTF | TGTGCCAGCGGTCGACGGCCCAAGGGTGGCTACACCTTC
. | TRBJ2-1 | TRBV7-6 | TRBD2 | CASSSGGEQFF | TGTGCCAGCAGCTCCGGGGGGGAGCAGTTCTTC
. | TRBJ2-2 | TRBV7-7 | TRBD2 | CASSSRTSGTTGELFF | TGTGCCAGCAGCTCGAGGACTAGCGGCACAACCGGGGAGCTGTTTTTT
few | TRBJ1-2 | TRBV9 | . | CASSARGAGRKDYGYTF | TGTGCCAGCAGCGCCCGAGGGGCAGGACGAAAAGACTATGGCTACACCTTC
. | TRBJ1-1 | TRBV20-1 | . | CSARHSAEAFF | TGCAGTGCTAGACATTCGGCTGAAGCTTTCTTT
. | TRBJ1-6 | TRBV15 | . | CATSRGGPSFNSPLHF | TGTGCCACCAGCAGAGGGGGACCCTCCTTTAATTCACCCCTCCACTTT
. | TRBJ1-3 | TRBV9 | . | CASSAGIFTGNTIYF | TGTGCCAGCAGCGCAGGGATTTTTACTGGAAACACCATATATTTT
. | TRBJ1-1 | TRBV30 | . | CAWRGRTAGGTEAFF | TGTGCCTGGAGGGGAAGGACGGCGGGGGGCACTGAAGCTTTCTTT
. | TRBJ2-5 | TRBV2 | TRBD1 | CASGQGARETQYF | TGTGCCAGCGGACAGGGGGCAAGGGAGACCCAGTACTTC
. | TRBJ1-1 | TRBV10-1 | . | CASSERGIYNTEAFF | TGCGCCAGCAGTGAGAGGGGAATTTACAACACTGAAGCTTTCTTT
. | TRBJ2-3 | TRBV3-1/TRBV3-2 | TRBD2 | CASSQGPTSGDTQYF | TGTGCCAGCAGCCAGGGACCGACTAGCGGGGATACGCAGTATTTT
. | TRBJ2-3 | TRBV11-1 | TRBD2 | CASSSRGGQDTQYF | TGTGCCAGCAGCTCACGGGGGGGCCAGGATACGCAGTATTTT
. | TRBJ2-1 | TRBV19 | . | CAISTGGFNEQFF | TGTGCCATTTCAACTGGGGGTTTCAATGAGCAGTTCTTC
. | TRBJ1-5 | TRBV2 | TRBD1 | CASRKQGASNQPQHF | TGTGCCAGCAGGAAACAGGGGGCGAGCAATCAGCCCCAGCATTTT
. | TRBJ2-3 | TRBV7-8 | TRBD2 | CASSLVGTGGQNTQYF | TGTGCCAGCAGCTTAGTTGGGACGGGGGGGCAAAATACGCAGTATTTT
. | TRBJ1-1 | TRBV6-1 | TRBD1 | CASSETDRGLWAEAFF | TGTGCCAGCAGTGAGACGGACAGGGGGCTTTGGGCTGAAGCTTTCTTT
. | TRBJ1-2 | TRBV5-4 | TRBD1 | CASSLRGQGLSGYTF | TGTGCCAGCAGCTTACGGGGACAGGGTCTGTCAGGCTACACCTTC
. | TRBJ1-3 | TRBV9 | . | CASSAGQTRSGNTIYF | TGTGCCAGCAGCGCCGGACAGACTCGCTCTGGAAACACCATATATTTT
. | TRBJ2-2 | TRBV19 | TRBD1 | CASSRDRENTGELFF | TGTGCCAGTAGCAGGGACAGGGAGAACACCGGGGAGCTGTTTTTT
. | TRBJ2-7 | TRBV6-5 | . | CASSYSDREGEQYF | TGTGCCAGCAGTTACTCTGACAGGGAGGGCGAGCAGTACTTC
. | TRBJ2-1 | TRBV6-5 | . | CAGESYNEQFF | TGTGCCGGGGAGAGCTACAATGAGCAGTTCTTC
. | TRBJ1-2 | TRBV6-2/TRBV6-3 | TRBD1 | CASSHIPGTDRWGGYTF | TGTGCCAGCAGTCACATTCCCGGGACAGACCGTTGGGGTGGCTACACCTTC
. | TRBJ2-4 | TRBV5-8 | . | CASSLVGSGNIQYF | TGTGCCAGCAGCTTAGTAGGGTCGGGAAACATTCAGTACTTC
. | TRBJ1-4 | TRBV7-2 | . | CASSLEREKLFF | TGTGCCAGCAGCTTAGAGCGAGAAAAACTGTTTTTT
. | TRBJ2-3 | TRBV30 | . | CACHLGVDTQYF | TGTGCCTGCCACCTAGGGGTAGATACGCAGTATTTT
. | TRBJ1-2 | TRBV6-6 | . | CASSQKWGMTLTNYGYTF | TGTGCCAGCAGTCAAAAGTGGGGTATGACCTTGACTAACTATGGCTACACCTTC
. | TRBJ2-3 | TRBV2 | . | CASALGGGPTDTQYF | TGTGCCAGCGCCCTTGGGGGGGGGCCAACAGATACGCAGTATTTT
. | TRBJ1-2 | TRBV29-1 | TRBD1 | CSVEGGQGARGYTF | TGCAGCGTTGAAGGGGGGCAGGGGGCTCGAGGCTACACCTTC
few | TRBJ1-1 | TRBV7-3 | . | CASSLSGQQNTEAFF | TGTGCCAGCAGCTTAAGTGGGCAGCAGAACACTGAAGCTTTCTTT
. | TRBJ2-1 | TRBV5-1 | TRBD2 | CASSLLKTSGGYNEQFF | TGCGCCAGCAGCTTATTAAAGACTAGCGGGGGGTACAATGAGCAGTTCTTC
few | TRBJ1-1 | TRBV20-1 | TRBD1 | CSASNRGNTEAFF | TGCAGTGCTAGTAACAGGGGGAACACTGAAGCTTTCTTT
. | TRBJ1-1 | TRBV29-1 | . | CSVEEDRNTEAFF | TGCAGCGTTGAAGAGGACAGGAACACTGAAGCTTTCTTT